Listed below are T cell receptor beta chains from one sample, sequenced in a study of OX40 agonist ivuxolimab in advanced cancers. Measured with immunoSEQ multiplex PCR; TCRdb has only the in-frame clones, and not every one. The sample carries some 65,000 clones, around 85% recorded once. Sequences were derived from CD4+ or CD8+ T cells sorted from blood, sampled in a trial of the OX40 agonist ivuxolimab. These TCRs come from an adult with an advanced solid tumor such as melanoma, head and neck, liver or kidney cancer. CDR3s include the opening cysteine and the closing phenylalanine or tryptophan. Each record gives: D gene, V gene, clone size, J gene, CDR3 DNA, CDR3 protein. A D gene is named only where the DNA matches it firmly. Clone size, where shown, is once, few, many, or a class for clones that have expanded.

>.|TRBV20-1|.|TRBJ1-1
TGCAGTGGAGCGGGGACATCAGTGGCTTTCTTT
CSGAGTSVAFF
>.|TRBV10-1|few|TRBJ2-2
TGCGCCAGTAGGGCCTCCGGGGTTCCCGGGGAGCTGTTTTTT
CASRASGVPGELFF
>TRBD1|TRBV9|once|TRBJ2-1
TGTGCCAGCAGCCCCAGACAGGGAACGAATTCCAATGAGCAGTTCTTC
CASSPRQGTNSNEQFF
>.|TRBV27|.|TRBJ2-7
TGTGCCAGCAGTTTAAACAGCAGACTATCCTACGAGCAGTACTTC
CASSLNSRLSYEQYF
>.|TRBV29-1|.|TRBJ2-7
TGCAGCGTGGGTAGAAAACTGGGGGCCTACGAGCAGTACTTC
CSVGRKLGAYEQYF
>.|TRBV29-1|once|TRBJ2-7
TGCAGCGTTGGTGCAGGGAGCTACGAGCAGTACTTC
CSVGAGSYEQYF
>TRBD1|TRBV28|.|TRBJ1-2
TGTGCCAGCAGTTTATTGGGACAGGGGCTCGATGGCTACACCTTC
CASSLLGQGLDGYTF
>.|TRBV21-1|.|TRBJ2-7
TGTGCCAGCAGCAAATGGGGGCGCAGGGGACCCTACGAGCAGTACTTC
CASSKWGRRGPYEQYF
>.|TRBV5-1|.|TRBJ2-6
TGCGCCAGCAGCTTGGTAGGGAGCTCTGGGGCCAACGTCCTGACTTTC
CASSLVGSSGANVLTF
>TRBD1|TRBV6-4|.|TRBJ1-5
TGTGCCAGCAGTGACGGACAGGGTGAATATAGCAATCAGCCCCAGCATTTT
CASSDGQGEYSNQPQHF
>.|TRBV7-9|.|TRBJ1-1
TGTGCCAGCAGCCTGAGACAGAGTAAGAACCCTGAAGCTTTCTTT
CASSLRQSKNPEAFF
>.|TRBV5-1|.|TRBJ2-1
TGCGCCAGCAGCTTGGCCGGCGGAGCTTTGAATGAGCAGTTCTTC
CASSLAGGALNEQFF
>.|TRBV7-9|.|TRBJ2-7
TGTGCCAGCAGCTTAGATTTTCTGGGTTCGAGCGAGCAGTACTTC
CASSLDFLGSSEQYF
>.|TRBV2|.|TRBJ1-2
TGTGCCAGCAGTTGGGACGGACGGGGTGGCTACACCTTC
CASSWDGRGGYTF
>TRBD2|TRBV19|.|TRBJ2-2
TGTGCCAGTAGACCGGGACTAGCGGGAGGGCGAGGCACCGGGGAGCTGTTTTTT
CASRPGLAGGRGTGELFF
>.|TRBV5-4|.|TRBJ2-3
TGTGCCAGCAGCTTCCCTGGTACGGGGTCAGATACGCAGTATTTT
CASSFPGTGSDTQYF
>.|TRBV5-1|.|TRBJ2-3
TGCGCCAGCAGCTTGGACCTGAGCACAGATACGCAGTATTTT
CASSLDLSTDTQYF
>.|TRBV18|.|TRBJ2-2
TGTGCCAGCTCACCATTATTGGCCGGGGAGCTGTTTTTT
CASSPLLAGELFF
>.|TRBV18|.|TRBJ2-7
TGTGCCAGCTCACCATTAGGACAGCACTACGAGCAGTACTTC
CASSPLGQHYEQYF
>.|TRBV5-1|.|TRBJ1-3
TGCGCCAGCAGGGAATCTGGAAACACCATATATTTT
CASRESGNTIYF
>.|TRBV18|few|TRBJ1-1
TGTGCCAGCTCACCAGCGGGACGGAAGAACACTGAAGCTTTCTTT
CASSPAGRKNTEAFF
>TRBD1|TRBV7-8|once|TRBJ1-4
TGTGCCAGCAGCTTCGACAGGGGATATAATGAAAAACTGTTTTTT
CASSFDRGYNEKLFF
>TRBD2|TRBV5-1|.|TRBJ2-1
TGCGCCAGTAGGGGACTAGCATTCGTCAATGAGCAGTTCTTC
CASRGLAFVNEQFF
>TRBD1|TRBV5-1|.|TRBJ2-2
TGCGCCAGCAACGACAGGGGCGGGAACACCGGGGAGCTGTTTTTT
CASNDRGGNTGELFF
>TRBD1|TRBV2|.|TRBJ2-1
TGTGCCAGCAATATAGGGACAGGATCCTACAATGAGCAGTTCTTC
CASNIGTGSYNEQFF
>.|TRBV15|.|TRBJ1-4
TGTGCCACCAGCAGAGAGGGCATCGGAAAACTGTTTTTT
CATSREGIGKLFF
>.|TRBV4-1|.|TRBJ1-1
TGCGCCAGCAGCCAATGGTTTGCGAACACTGAAGCTTTCTTT
CASSQWFANTEAFF
>.|TRBV5-6|few|TRBJ2-3
TGTGCCAGCATTTATTCGGGGCACACAGATACGCAGTATTTT
CASIYSGHTDTQYF
>TRBD1|TRBV28|.|TRBJ1-2
TGTGCCAGCAGTTTCCGGACAGGGGAGAACTATGGCTACACCTTC
CASSFRTGENYGYTF
>TRBD2|TRBV7-9|.|TRBJ2-1
TGTGCCAGCAGCTATCGTAGCGGGGGTACCTACAATGAGCAGTTCTTC
CASSYRSGGTYNEQFF
>.|TRBV9|once|TRBJ2-3
TGTGCCAGCAGCGTAGGTCTGGCAGGGAGCTACACAGATACGCAGTATTTT
CASSVGLAGSYTDTQYF
>.|TRBV25-1|.|TRBJ2-7
TGTGCCAGCAGTGAGGTACTTAACTACGAGCAGTACTTC
CASSEVLNYEQYF